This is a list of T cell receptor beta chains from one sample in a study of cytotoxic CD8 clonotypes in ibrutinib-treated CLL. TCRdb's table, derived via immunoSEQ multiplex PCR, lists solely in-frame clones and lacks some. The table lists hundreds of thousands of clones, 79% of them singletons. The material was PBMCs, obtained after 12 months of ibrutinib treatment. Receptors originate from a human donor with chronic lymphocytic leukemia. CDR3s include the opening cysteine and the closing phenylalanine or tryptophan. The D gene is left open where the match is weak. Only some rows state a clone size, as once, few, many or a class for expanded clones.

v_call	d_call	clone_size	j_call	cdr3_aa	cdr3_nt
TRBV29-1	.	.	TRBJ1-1	CSVDAGTIEAFF	TGCAGCGTTGACGCAGGGACCATTGAAGCTTTCTTT
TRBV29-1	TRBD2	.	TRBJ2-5	CSVRAGGGETQYF	TGCAGCGTTCGGGCGGGAGGAGGAGAGACCCAGTACTTC
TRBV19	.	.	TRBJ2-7	CASSSGRGLSYEQYF	TGTGCCAGTAGCTCAGGACGGGGTCTTTCCTACGAGCAGTACTTC
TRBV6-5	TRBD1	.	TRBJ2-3	CASSYSGQNGDTQYF	TGTGCCAGCAGTTACTCGGGACAGAATGGGGATACGCAGTATTTT
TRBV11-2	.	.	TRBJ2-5	CASSLERGAQYF	TGTGCCAGCAGCCTAGAAAGGGGGGCCCAGTACTTC
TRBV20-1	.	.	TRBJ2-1	CTGTSYNEQFF	TGCACCGGGACGAGCTACAATGAGCAGTTCTTC
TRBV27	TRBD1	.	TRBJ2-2	CASSLDRGYTGELFF	TGTGCCAGCAGTTTAGACAGGGGGTACACCGGGGAGCTGTTTTTT
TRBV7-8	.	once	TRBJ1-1	CASSLAGGGTEAFF	TGTGCCAGCAGCTTAGCAGGCGGGGGCACTGAAGCTTTCTTT
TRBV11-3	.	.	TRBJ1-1	CASSLDAAGKAFF	TGTGCCAGCAGCTTAGATGCGGCAGGCAAAGCTTTCTTT
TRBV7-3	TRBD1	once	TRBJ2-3	CASSMGQVSITDTQYF	TGTGCCAGCAGCATGGGACAGGTCTCAATCACAGATACGCAGTATTTT
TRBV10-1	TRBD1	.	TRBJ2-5	CASSKGQGIGETQYF	TGCGCCAGCAGTAAGGGACAGGGTATAGGAGAGACCCAGTACTTC
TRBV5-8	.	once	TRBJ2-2	CASSSWGRNTGELFF	TGTGCCAGCAGCTCCTGGGGACGGAACACCGGGGAGCTGTTTTTT
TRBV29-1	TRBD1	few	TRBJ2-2	CSVRDRGTGELFF	TGCAGCGTTAGGGACAGAGGGACCGGGGAGCTGTTTTTT
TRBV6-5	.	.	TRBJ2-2	CASSYSGTGELFF	TGTGCCAGCAGTTACAGTGGCACCGGGGAGCTGTTTTTT
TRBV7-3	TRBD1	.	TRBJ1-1	CASSLQGADTEAFF	TGTGCCAGCAGCTTACAGGGGGCGGACACTGAAGCTTTCTTT
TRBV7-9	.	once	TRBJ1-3	CASSPRGSGNTIYF	TGTGCCAGCAGCCCCCGGGGCTCTGGAAACACCATATATTTT
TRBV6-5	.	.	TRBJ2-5	CASRESGQETQYF	TGTGCCAGCAGGGAAAGCGGCCAAGAGACCCAGTACTTC
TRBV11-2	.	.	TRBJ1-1	CASREQGGTEAFF	TGTGCCAGCAGAGAGCAGGGCGGGACTGAAGCTTTCTTT
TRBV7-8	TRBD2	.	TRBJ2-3	CASSTGLAVYTDTQYF	TGTGCCAGCAGCACGGGACTAGCGGTATACACAGATACGCAGTATTTT
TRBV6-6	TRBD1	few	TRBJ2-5	CASSPEGGLETQYF	TGTGCCAGCAGCCCCGAAGGGGGCCTAGAGACCCAGTACTTC
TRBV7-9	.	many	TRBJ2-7	CASTLLGGIYEQYF	TGTGCCAGCACCTTGCTGGGCGGTATCTACGAGCAGTACTTC
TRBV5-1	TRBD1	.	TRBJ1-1	CASSSDRGRRTEAFF	TGCGCCAGCAGCTCAGACAGGGGGCGCCGGACTGAAGCTTTCTTT
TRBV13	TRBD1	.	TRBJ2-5	CASSTRTGEKETQYF	TGTGCCAGCAGCACCCGGACAGGGGAAAAAGAGACCCAGTACTTC
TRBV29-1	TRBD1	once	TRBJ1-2	CSVKYRGGNNYGYTF	TGCAGCGTTAAGTACAGGGGAGGAAATAACTATGGCTACACCTTC
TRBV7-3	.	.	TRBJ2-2	CASSLNYNTGELFF	TGTGCCAGCAGCTTAAACTACAACACCGGGGAGCTGTTTTTT
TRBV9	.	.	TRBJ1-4	CASSVAWGLGNEKLFF	TGTGCCAGCAGCGTAGCTTGGGGGCTTGGTAATGAAAAACTGTTTTTT
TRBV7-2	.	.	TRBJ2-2	CASSLVPGELFF	TGTGCCAGCAGCTTAGTTCCCGGGGAGCTGTTTTTT
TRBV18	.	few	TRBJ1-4	CASSPGTGQEKLFF	TGTGCCAGCTCACCCGGGACCGGTCAGGAAAAACTGTTTTTT
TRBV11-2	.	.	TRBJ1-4	CASRTDSLNEKLFF	TGTGCCAGCAGAACCGACAGCCTTAATGAAAAACTGTTTTTT
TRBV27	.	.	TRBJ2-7	CASSWVGGTEHEQYF	TGTGCCAGCAGCTGGGTGGGGGGGACAGAACACGAGCAGTACTTC
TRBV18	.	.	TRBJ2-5	CASSPGTQETQYF	TGTGCCAGCTCACCAGGGACCCAAGAGACCCAGTACTTC
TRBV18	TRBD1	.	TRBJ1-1	CASSPTPGTVSFLNTEAFF	TGTGCCAGCTCGCCAACCCCCGGGACAGTGTCATTTTTGAACACTGAAGCTTTCTTT
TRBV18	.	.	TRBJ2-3	CASSPDGDTQYF	TGTGCCAGCTCACCGGATGGGGATACGCAGTATTTT
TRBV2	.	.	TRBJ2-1	CASSEAGGTWGDEQFF	TGTGCCAGCAGTGAGGCAGGCGGGACCTGGGGAGATGAGCAGTTCTTC
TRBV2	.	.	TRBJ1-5	CASTRDSNQPQHF	TGTGCCAGCACCCGGGACAGCAATCAGCCCCAGCATTTT
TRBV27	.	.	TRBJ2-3	CASRPPDRKFADTQYF	TGTGCCAGCAGACCCCCCGACAGGAAGTTTGCAGATACGCAGTATTTT
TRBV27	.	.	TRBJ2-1	CASSLSLGRVGYNEQFF	TGTGCCAGCAGTTTATCGTTAGGTCGAGTGGGATACAATGAGCAGTTCTTC
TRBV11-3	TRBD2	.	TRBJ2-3	CASSLGLAGSTDTQYF	TGTGCCAGCAGCTTAGGACTAGCGGGGAGCACAGATACGCAGTATTTT
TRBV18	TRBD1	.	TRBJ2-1	CASSPGGQGGNEQFF	TGTGCCAGCTCACCAGGGGGACAGGGCGGGAATGAGCAGTTCTTC
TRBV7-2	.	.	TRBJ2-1	CASSTAPARSLLNEQFF	TGTGCCAGCAGCACGGCCCCGGCTAGAAGCCTCCTCAATGAGCAGTTCTTC
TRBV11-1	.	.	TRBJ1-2	CASSRLNKAGTYGYTF	TGTGCCAGCAGCAGGCTTAATAAGGCTGGAACCTATGGCTACACCTTC
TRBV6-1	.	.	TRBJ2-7	CASSERYEQYF	TGTGCCAGCAGTGAACGGTACGAGCAGTACTTC
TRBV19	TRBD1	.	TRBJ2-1	CASSIGQGETHEQFF	TGTGCCAGTAGTATAGGACAGGGCGAAACCCATGAGCAGTTCTTC
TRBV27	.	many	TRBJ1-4	CASSPNADTEKLFF	TGTGCCAGCAGCCCCAACGCTGACACTGAAAAACTGTTTTTT
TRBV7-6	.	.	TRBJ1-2	CASSLLPRDGYTF	TGTGCCAGCAGCTTGTTACCGAGGGATGGCTACACCTTC
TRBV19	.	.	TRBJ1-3	CASSPSNSGNTIYF	TGTGCCAGTAGTCCGTCGAACTCTGGAAACACCATATATTTT
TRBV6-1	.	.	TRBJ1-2	CASKIDRDYGYTF	TGTGCCAGCAAAATCGACAGAGACTATGGCTACACCTTC
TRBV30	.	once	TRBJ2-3	CAWSVLPTTTSTDTQYF	TGTGCCTGGAGTGTACTCCCGACTACGACTAGCACAGATACGCAGTATTTT
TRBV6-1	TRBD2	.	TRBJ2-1	CASSEPAGGPVDEQFF	TGTGCCAGCAGTGAACCAGCGGGAGGCCCCGTCGATGAGCAGTTCTTC
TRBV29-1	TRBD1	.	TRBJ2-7	CSVEVWTGGSREQYF	TGCAGCGTTGAAGTTTGGACAGGGGGTTCGCGCGAGCAGTACTTC
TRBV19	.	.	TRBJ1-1	CASSHSSGTGSQAFF	TGTGCCAGTAGTCATTCCTCCGGGACCGGGAGTCAAGCTTTCTTT
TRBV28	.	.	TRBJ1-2	CASSPGFGYTF	TGTGCCAGCAGCCCTGGGTTTGGCTACACCTTC
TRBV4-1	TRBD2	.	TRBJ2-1	CASSQDTASSGHNEQFF	TGCGCCAGCAGCCAAGATACAGCCTCTAGCGGCCACAATGAGCAGTTCTTC
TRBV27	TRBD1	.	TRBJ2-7	CASSSGQGYEQYF	TGTGCCAGCTCTAGTGGACAGGGCTACGAGCAGTACTTC
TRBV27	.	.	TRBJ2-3	CASSYNTDTQYF	TGTGCCAGCAGTTACAACACAGATACGCAGTATTTT
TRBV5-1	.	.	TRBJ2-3	CASSLEARETDTQYF	TGCGCCAGCAGCTTGGAGGCGCGAGAGACAGATACGCAGTATTTT
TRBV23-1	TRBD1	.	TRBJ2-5	CASSPRDRGCQETQYF	TGCGCCAGCAGCCCACGGGACAGGGGGTGCCAAGAGACCCAGTACTTC
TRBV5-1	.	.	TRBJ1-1	CASSFLEPARDTEAFF	TGCGCCAGCAGCTTTTTAGAGCCCGCTAGGGACACTGAAGCTTTCTTT
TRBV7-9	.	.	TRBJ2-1	CASSLPLDSYNEQFF	TGTGCCAGCAGCTTACCGCTAGACTCCTACAATGAGCAGTTCTTC